The rows below give T cell receptor beta chains drawn from one sample of a study of blood T cells in healthy people across ages. MiXCR was run by TCRdb on the 5' RACE reads, yielding one entry per CDR3 protein. The sample shows over 1.5 million distinct CDR3 sequences, 49% of them seen only once. The sequencing input was blood. Every receptor here comes from a woman between 40 and 55 years old in good health. Both conserved end residues are part of each CDR3. The D gene is left open where the match is weak. The listing skips clone size in some rows; elsewhere it reads once, few, many or a size class.

d_call,j_call,v_call,clone_size,cdr3_aa,cdr3_nt
NA,TRBJ1-6,TRBV14,once,CASSQEIGLNSPLHF,TGTGCCAGCAGCCAAGAGATAGGACTTAATTCACCCCTCCACTTT
TRBD1,TRBJ2-5,TRBV28,once,CAGRIDRVETQYF,TGTGCCGGCAGGATCGACAGGGTGGAGACCCAGTACTTC
NA,TRBJ2-3,TRBV18,NA,CASSPEETLTTDTQYF,TGTGCCAGCTCACCCGAGGAAACTCTTACCACAGATACGCAGTATTTT
TRBD1,TRBJ2-7,TRBV6-1,few,CASRAIRTGLVEQYF,TGTGCCAGCAGGGCCATTCGGACAGGGCTAGTGGAGCAGTACTTC
TRBD2,TRBJ2-1,TRBV29-1,NA,CSVESSGGAREQFF,TGCAGCGTTGAGTCTAGCGGGGGGGCCCGTGAGCAGTTCTTC
NA,TRBJ1-4,TRBV15,few,CATSRDLGATNEKLFF,TGTGCCACCAGCAGAGATTTGGGGGCAACTAATGAAAAACTGTTTTTT
NA,TRBJ1-5,TRBV29-1,NA,CSVSEGDQPQHF,TGCAGCGTCTCGGAAGGGGATCAGCCCCAGCATTTT
TRBD2,TRBJ2-5,TRBV20-1,NA,CSAHYSSGAETQYF,TGCAGTGCTCATTACTCTAGCGGGGCGGAGACCCAGTACTTC
NA,TRBJ1-2,TRBV6-1,NA,CASRAEFGYTF,TGTGCCAGCAGAGCCGAGTTTGGCTACACCTTC
NA,TRBJ1-2,TRBV9,few,CASSVGSAQYGYTF,TGTGCCAGCAGCGTAGGGTCGGCCCAATACGGCTACACCTTC
NA,TRBJ2-5,TRBV29-1,NA,CSVDEAQYF,TGCAGCGTTGACGAGGCCCAGTACTTC
TRBD1,TRBJ2-1,TRBV24-1,NA,CATSDTITRDRKNEQFF,TGTGCCACCAGTGATACGATAACCCGGGACAGAAAAAATGAGCAGTTCTTC